A selection of T cell receptor beta chains follows, all from one sample in a study of blood T cell repertoires in COVID-19. The assay was immunoSEQ multiplex PCR, and TCRdb's table has in-frame clones only and misses some. The sample carries 90,000 to 100,000 clones, 90% recorded once. The sequenced material came from peripheral blood. The receptors derive from a man aged 45-60 years with acute or convalescent COVID-19. The CDR3 runs from the conserved cysteine through the conserved F or W. D genes are given only for firm matches. Clone size is given for some rows only: seen once, a few or many times, or a class if the clone is expanded.

V: TRBV27
D: .
size: .
J: TRBJ2-1
CDR3: CASSLWAANEQFF
DNA: TGTGCCAGCAGTTTATGGGCAGCAAATGAGCAGTTCTTC

V: TRBV29-1
D: .
size: .
J: TRBJ1-1
CDR3: CSVEAGMNTEAFF
DNA: TGCAGCGTTGAAGCAGGAATGAACACTGAAGCTTTCTTT

V: TRBV7-9
D: TRBD2
size: once
J: TRBJ2-1
CDR3: CASSDGLAGGTGNEQFF
DNA: TGTGCCAGCAGCGATGGACTAGCGGGAGGAACGGGCAATGAGCAGTTCTTC

V: TRBV4-1
D: .
size: .
J: TRBJ2-3
CDR3: CASSPIAATSTDTQYF
DNA: TGCGCCAGCAGTCCTATAGCGGCAACTAGCACAGATACGCAGTATTTT

V: TRBV19
D: TRBD2
size: .
J: TRBJ2-1
CDR3: CASSAILAGGYNEQFF
DNA: TGTGCCAGTAGTGCAATACTAGCGGGAGGTTACAATGAGCAGTTCTTC

V: TRBV6-5
D: .
size: .
J: TRBJ1-4
CDR3: CASRTSIATNEKLFF
DNA: TGTGCCAGCAGAACAAGTATTGCAACTAATGAAAAACTGTTTTTT

V: TRBV7-8
D: TRBD1
size: .
J: TRBJ2-7
CDR3: CASSLVSTGATYEQYF
DNA: TGTGCCAGCAGCTTAGTGTCGACAGGGGCGACCTACGAGCAGTACTTC

V: TRBV10-3
D: TRBD2
size: .
J: TRBJ2-1
CDR3: CAISSSGASSYNEQFF
DNA: TGTGCCATCAGTTCGAGCGGGGCGAGCTCCTACAATGAGCAGTTCTTC

V: TRBV20-1
D: .
size: .
J: TRBJ2-1
CDR3: CSATNRHEQFF
DNA: TGCAGTGCTACGAACAGACATGAGCAGTTCTTC

V: TRBV11-2
D: TRBD1
size: .
J: TRBJ1-1
CDR3: CASSLIDRGSEAFF
DNA: TGTGCCAGCAGCTTGATCGACAGGGGATCGGAAGCTTTCTTT

V: TRBV24-1
D: .
size: .
J: TRBJ2-1
CDR3: CATSDSGEASYNEQFF
DNA: TGTGCCACCAGTGATTCGGGGGAGGCCTCCTACAATGAGCAGTTCTTC

V: TRBV7-2
D: TRBD2
size: .
J: TRBJ2-3
CDR3: CASSLAGTSKADTQYF
DNA: TGTGCCAGCAGCTTAGCGGGGACTAGCAAGGCAGATACGCAGTATTTT

V: TRBV7-2
D: TRBD2
size: .
J: TRBJ2-7
CDR3: CASSQKRTSGSIHEQYF
DNA: TGTGCCAGCAGCCAGAAGCGGACTAGCGGGAGTATCCACGAGCAGTACTTC

V: TRBV2
D: .
size: .
J: TRBJ2-3
CDR3: CASSTGADTQYF
DNA: TGTGCCAGCAGTACCGGGGCAGATACGCAGTATTTT

V: TRBV3-1/TRBV3-2
D: TRBD2
size: .
J: TRBJ2-1
CDR3: CASSHGTSGRNEQFF
DNA: TGTGCCAGCAGCCACGGGACTAGCGGTCGGAATGAGCAGTTCTTC

V: TRBV19
D: .
size: once
J: TRBJ2-4
CDR3: CASSDRGNIQYF
DNA: TGTGCCAGTTCCGACCGGGGGAACATTCAGTACTTC

V: TRBV30
D: TRBD1
size: .
J: TRBJ1-2
CDR3: CAWLPWDSSNYGYTF
DNA: TGTGCCTGGTTACCCTGGGACAGCTCCAACTATGGCTACACCTTC

V: TRBV5-6
D: TRBD1
size: once
J: TRBJ2-5
CDR3: CASSRTGTGGETQYF
DNA: TGTGCCAGCAGTCGGACCGGGACAGGGGGAGAGACCCAGTACTTC

V: TRBV19
D: TRBD1
size: .
J: TRBJ1-6
CDR3: CASSIETGTGDSPLHF
DNA: TGTGCCAGTAGTATCGAGACCGGGACAGGGGATTCACCCCTCCACTTT

V: TRBV19
D: .
size: .
J: TRBJ2-3
CDR3: CASSIPGRGSADTQYF
DNA: TGTGCCAGTAGTATTCCCGGGAGAGGGTCTGCAGATACGCAGTATTTT

V: TRBV7-8
D: .
size: .
J: TRBJ2-1
CDR3: CASSLATYRQGNEQFF
DNA: TGTGCCAGCAGCTTAGCAACGTACCGCCAGGGAAATGAGCAGTTCTTC

V: TRBV6-2/TRBV6-3
D: .
size: .
J: TRBJ2-4
CDR3: CASSYAGKNIQYF
DNA: TGTGCCAGCAGTTACGCGGGGAAAAACATTCAGTACTTC

V: TRBV6-5
D: TRBD1
size: .
J: TRBJ1-2
CDR3: CASRRDRDHGYTF
DNA: TGTGCCAGCAGGCGGGACAGGGACCATGGCTACACCTTC

V: TRBV7-6
D: TRBD1
size: .
J: TRBJ2-6
CDR3: CASSFGTAHSGANVLTF
DNA: TGTGCCAGCAGTTTCGGGACAGCTCATTCCGGGGCCAACGTCCTGACTTTC

V: TRBV19
D: .
size: .
J: TRBJ1-2
CDR3: CASSIWPTERSNYGYTF
DNA: TGTGCCAGTAGTATTTGGCCGACAGAGCGATCTAACTATGGCTACACCTTC

V: TRBV19
D: .
size: .
J: TRBJ1-2
CDR3: CASSLTGYGYTF
DNA: TGTGCCAGCTCCCTGACGGGCTATGGCTACACCTTC

V: TRBV7-8
D: .
size: .
J: TRBJ2-7
CDR3: CASSRGGVSYEQYF
DNA: TGTGCCAGCAGCCGAGGGGGGGTCTCCTACGAGCAGTACTTC

V: TRBV7-2
D: TRBD2
size: .
J: TRBJ2-1
CDR3: CASSKREGSYNEQFF
DNA: TGTGCCAGCAGCAAACGGGAGGGGTCCTACAATGAGCAGTTCTTC

V: TRBV11-2
D: .
size: .
J: TRBJ2-7
CDR3: CASSAQGYEQYF
DNA: TGTGCCAGCAGCGCACAGGGCTACGAGCAGTACTTC

V: TRBV4-3
D: .
size: few
J: TRBJ1-4
CDR3: CASSQNQGATNEKLFF
DNA: TGCGCCAGCAGCCAAAACCAAGGGGCAACTAATGAAAAACTGTTTTTT

V: TRBV6-2/TRBV6-3
D: TRBD1
size: few
J: TRBJ1-1
CDR3: CASSITGTGDTEAFF
DNA: TGTGCCAGCAGCATCACCGGGACAGGGGACACTGAAGCTTTCTTT

V: TRBV9
D: TRBD2
size: .
J: TRBJ2-3
CDR3: CASSGPSGYTDTQYF
DNA: TGTGCCAGCAGCGGTCCTAGCGGATACACAGATACGCAGTATTTT

V: TRBV6-5
D: TRBD1
size: .
J: TRBJ1-3
CDR3: CASSTGGSGNTIYF
DNA: TGTGCCAGCAGTACAGGGGGCTCTGGAAACACCATATATTTT

V: TRBV9
D: TRBD1
size: .
J: TRBJ1-2
CDR3: CASSDRDRANYGYTF
DNA: TGTGCCAGCAGCGACCGGGACAGGGCAAACTATGGCTACACCTTC

V: TRBV10-2
D: .
size: .
J: TRBJ1-5
CDR3: CASSEHNSNQPQHF
DNA: TGCGCCAGCAGTGAGCACAATAGCAATCAGCCCCAGCATTTT

V: TRBV7-9
D: TRBD2
size: once
J: TRBJ2-3
CDR3: CASSLSGRGDTQYF
DNA: TGTGCCAGCAGCTTAAGTGGGAGGGGAGATACGCAGTATTTT

V: TRBV24-1
D: .
size: .
J: TRBJ2-2
CDR3: CAKPDTSGELFF
DNA: TGTGCCAAGCCCGACACATCCGGGGAGCTGTTTTTT

V: TRBV20-1
D: .
size: .
J: TRBJ1-3
CDR3: CSASPTASGNTIYF
DNA: TGCAGTGCTAGTCCGACAGCCTCTGGAAACACCATATATTTT

V: TRBV29-1
D: TRBD1
size: .
J: TRBJ2-1
CDR3: CSVVTGYNEQFF
DNA: TGCAGCGTGGTGACAGGGTACAATGAGCAGTTCTTC

V: TRBV19
D: .
size: .
J: TRBJ2-7
CDR3: CASSPRLGADYEQYF
DNA: TGTGCCAGTAGCCCGAGGCTGGGGGCGGACTACGAGCAGTACTTC

V: TRBV30
D: TRBD1
size: .
J: TRBJ1-2
CDR3: CAWSAQGLGYTF
DNA: TGTGCCTGGAGTGCACAGGGGTTAGGCTACACCTTC

V: TRBV3-1/TRBV3-2
D: TRBD1
size: once
J: TRBJ1-3
CDR3: CASSLGTDSGNTIYF
DNA: TGTGCCAGCAGCCTCGGGACAGACTCTGGAAACACCATATATTTT

V: TRBV27
D: .
size: .
J: TRBJ1-4
CDR3: CASSLWGGGNEKLFF
DNA: TGTGCCAGCAGTTTATGGGGAGGGGGAAATGAAAAACTGTTTTTT

V: TRBV19
D: .
size: few
J: TRBJ2-3
CDR3: CASSNSHPMTDTQYF
DNA: TGTGCCAGTAGTAATAGTCACCCTATGACAGATACGCAGTATTTT

V: TRBV6-5
D: .
size: .
J: TRBJ1-2
CDR3: CASTSPQGVYTF
DNA: TGTGCCAGCACCTCCCCACAGGGCGTGTACACCTTC

V: TRBV11-2
D: TRBD1
size: .
J: TRBJ1-1
CDR3: CASSLRGQGNTEAFF
DNA: TGTGCCAGCAGCTTGAGGGGGCAGGGGAACACTGAAGCTTTCTTT

V: TRBV9
D: .
size: once
J: TRBJ1-4
CDR3: CASSVAWGEKLFF
DNA: TGTGCCAGCAGCGTAGCTTGGGGCGAAAAACTGTTTTTT

V: TRBV30
D: .
size: .
J: TRBJ2-7
CDR3: CAWSRARGDEQYF
DNA: TGTGCCTGGAGTCGGGCCAGGGGAGACGAGCAGTACTTC

V: TRBV30
D: TRBD1
size: .
J: TRBJ2-5
CDR3: CAWDRGVTSETQYF
DNA: TGTGCCTGGGACAGGGGTGTCACATCCGAGACCCAGTACTTC

V: TRBV6-5
D: TRBD1
size: .
J: TRBJ2-7
CDR3: CASSRPGQIFYEQYF
DNA: TGTGCCAGCAGCCGACCGGGACAGATCTTTTACGAGCAGTACTTC

V: TRBV11-3
D: .
size: .
J: TRBJ1-6
CDR3: CASSLSYNSPLHF
DNA: TGTGCCAGCAGCCTCTCCTATAATTCACCCCTCCACTTT